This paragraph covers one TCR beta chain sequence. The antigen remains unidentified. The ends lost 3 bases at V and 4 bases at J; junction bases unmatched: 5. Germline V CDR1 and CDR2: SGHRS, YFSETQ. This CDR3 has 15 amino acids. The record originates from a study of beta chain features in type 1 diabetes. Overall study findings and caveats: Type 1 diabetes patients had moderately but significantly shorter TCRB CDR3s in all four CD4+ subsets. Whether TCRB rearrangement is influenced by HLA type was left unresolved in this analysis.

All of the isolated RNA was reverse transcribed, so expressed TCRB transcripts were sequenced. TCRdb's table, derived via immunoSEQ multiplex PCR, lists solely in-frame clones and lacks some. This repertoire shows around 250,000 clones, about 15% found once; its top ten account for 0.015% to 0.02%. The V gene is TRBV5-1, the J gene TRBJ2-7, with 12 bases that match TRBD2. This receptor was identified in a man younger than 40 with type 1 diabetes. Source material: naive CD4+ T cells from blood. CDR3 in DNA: TGCGCCAGCAGCTCTTGGACTAGCGGGGTTTACGAGCAGTACTTC. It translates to CASSSWTSGVYEQYF.